These 11 T cell receptor beta chains came from one sample sequenced in a study of blood T cell repertoires in COVID-19. The protocol was immunoSEQ multiplex PCR, while the TCRdb copy is restricted to in-frame clones and leaves out a portion. The data show about 160,000 clones, around 85% seen once. The sequenced sample consisted of peripheral blood. The receptors were sampled from a human donor with acute or convalescent COVID-19. The donor label of this sample is uncertain.

The rearrangement uses TRBV11-2 and TRBJ2-2, with 7 positions matching TRBD2. CDR1 and CDR2 (germline): SGHAT, FQNNGV. Germline trimming cut 5 bases from V and 5 bases from J; bases unmatched to any gene: 17. The CDR3 spans 18 residues. The CDR3 loop is CASSPRLGGGPNTGELFF. The CDR3 nucleotides read TGTGCCAGCAGCCCGAGGTTAGGCGGGGGACCAAATACCGGGGAGCTGTTTTTT.

The V and J genes are TRBV2 and TRBJ1-6; a possible D gene is TRBD1 (5 bases). V was trimmed by 8 bases and J by 10 bases, leaving 15 bases between them. The CDR3 runs 13 residues. Germline assignment: CDR1 SNHLY and CDR2 FYNNEI. In DNA, the CDR3 is TGTGCCAGCTCTGGAGGGGTGGGGTCACCCCTCCACTTT. Translated: CASSGGVGSPLHF.

The sample holds a few counts of this clone. The chain has TRBV19 and TRBJ2-7; 11 bases line up with TRBD1. Germline CDR1 and CDR2: LNHDA and SQIVND (reference sequence). V shed 3 bases and J 3 bases; nucleotides not matched to a gene: 4. CDR3 length: 15 residues. The CDR3 coding sequence is TGTGCCAGTAGTATCCGGGACAGGGGGTACTACGAGCAGTACTTC. This sequence encodes CASSIRDRGYYEQYF. Drawing the rest from reference TRBV19 and TRBJ2-7, the complete variable domain is DGGITQSPKYLFRKEGQNVTLSCEQNLNHDAMYWYRQDPGQGLRLIYYSQIVNDFQKGDIAEGYSVSREKKESFPLTVTSAQKNPTAFYLCASSIRDRGYYEQYFGPGTRLTVT.

The gene calls are TRBV28 and TRBJ2-7; perhaps TRBD2 as D (6 bases). Germline CDR1 and CDR2: MDHEN and SYDVKM. Deletions cut 6 bases from V and 2 bases from J, with 17 bases between. The CDR3 runs to 15 residues. The CDR3 nucleotides read TGTGCCAGCAGGGGAGTGGAGGGAAGGCCCTACGAGCAGTACTTC. It specifies CASRGVEGRPYEQYF.

This chain connects TRBV7-9 to TRBJ2-1; D is uncertain. Germline loops: CDR1 SEHNR, CDR2 FQNEAQ (reference sequence). This CDR3 has 14 amino acids. V was cut by 1 base and J by 12 bases, with 16 bases left in between. The CDR3 DNA follows: TGTGCCAGCAGCTTAGGCGGTCACCTTTCTAGGCAGTTCTTC. It specifies CASSLGGHLSRQFF.

The chain links TRBV5-1 to TRBJ1-6; D is uncertain. The germline gives CDR1 SGHRS, CDR2 YFSETQ. This CDR3 has 16 amino acids. Trimming pared 2 bases from V and 4 bases from J, leaving 13 bases between. The CDR3 protein is CASSLSFEGYNSPLHF. DNA of the CDR3: TGCGCCAGCAGCTTAAGTTTCGAGGGTTATAATTCACCCCTCCACTTT.

This clone was picked up one time. The chain joins TRBV28 to TRBJ1-6, with 9 bases lining up with TRBD1. Trimming cost V 6 bases and J 7 bases; bases outside gene matches: 7. Germline CDR1 reads MDHEN; CDR2 reads SYDVKM. The CDR3 totals 15 residues. The CDR3 DNA reads as TGTGCCAGCAGGGGGGGGACAGGGATGAATTCACCCCTCCACTTT. It encodes CASRGGTGMNSPLHF.

The chain links TRBV29-1 to TRBJ1-3, with D maybe TRBD1 (6 bases). The CDR3 has 14 amino acids. In germline, CDR1 is SQVTM, CDR2 ANQGSEA. The germline V and J ends were trimmed by 3 bases and 4 bases, with 13 bases remaining between them. The CDR3 sequence is CSVEGGLGGNTIYF. Here the CDR3 DNA reads TGCAGCGTTGAGGGGGGGCTAGGAGGAAACACCATATATTTT.

The rearrangement links TRBV28 to TRBJ1-2; possible D gene TRBD1, 6 bases. CDR1 is MDHEN and CDR2 is SYDVKM in the germline V gene. V shed 11 bases and J shed 0 bases, with 13 bases lying between them. The CDR3 has 13 residues. The CDR3 region is CASGDASNYGYTF. The DNA for the CDR3 is TGTGCCTCAGGGGACGCCTCTAACTATGGCTACACCTTC.

This clone was observed a single time. V and J are TRBV11-2 and TRBJ2-2; 11 positions agree with TRBD1. The CDR3 has 18 residues. CDR1 is SGHAT and CDR2 is FQNNGV in the germline V gene. After removal of 4 bases from V and 6 bases from J, the junction contained 13 bases not matched to a gene. The CDR3 DNA reads as TGTGCCAGCAGCTCTTTGGGGGACAGGGGGTCTTTCGCCGGGGAGCTGTTTTTT. Translating gives CASSSLGDRGSFAGELFF.

The chain joins TRBV7-3 to TRBJ1-1; a weak D match, TRBD1 (6 bases). V was shortened by 2 bases and J by 3 bases, with 10 bases between the two germline ends. Germline V lookup: CDR1 SGHTA, CDR2 FQGTGA. This CDR3 is 14 amino acids long. The CDR3 loop is CASSLGGRDTEAFF. CDR3 coding DNA: TGTGCCAGCAGCTTAGGGGGCAGGGACACTGAAGCTTTCTTT.